Listed here are 11 T cell receptor beta chains from one sample, sequenced in a study of blood T cell repertoires in COVID-19 (dated by TCRdb to 2018 to 2021). The receptor library was made with the immunoSEQ multiplex PCR assay. TCRdb retrieved this table from immuneACCESS and kept in-frame rearrangements only. Not all clones are present; in checked studies, unresolved V genes account for under half, and no reason is known for the remainder. This sample is represented by a few hundred thousand clones; about 88% of them were singletons. Approximately 1.5% of the sample is taken by the ten largest. Sequenced material: PBMCs or T cells enriched from blood (not recorded which). Every receptor here comes from a young woman who had been exposed to COVID-19.

The chain joins TRBV7-2 to TRBJ2-1, with TRBD2 identical over 8 bases. In germline, CDR1 is SGHTA, CDR2 FQGNSA. The CDR3 has 15 residues. V lost 4 bases and J lost 5; bases outside the gene matches: 7. The DNA for the CDR3 is TGTGCCAGCAGCTATCGGACTAGCCGCAACAATGAGCAGTTCTTC. Encoded protein: CASSYRTSRNNEQFF. Supplemented by reference TRBV7-2 and TRBJ2-1, the full variable domain reads GAGVSQSPSNKVTEKGKDVELRCDPISGHTALYWYRQSLGQGLEFLIYFQGNSAPDKSGLPSDRFSAERTGGSVSTLTIQRTQQEDSAVYLCASSYRTSRNNEQFFGPGTRLTVL.

The chain joins TRBV27 to TRBJ1-1, with D perhaps TRBD1 (5 bases). CDR3 size: 16 residues. V lost 3 bases to trimming and J lost 4 bases, with 18 bases between them. Germline loops: CDR1 MNHEY, CDR2 SMNVEV (reference sequence). The CDR3 DNA is TGTGCCAGCAGTTTCCCCACCCCGGGGGGGTTCACTGAAGCTTTCTTT. Protein: CASSFPTPGGFTEAFF.

The chain uses TRBV14 and TRBJ1-2; 7 bases align to TRBD1. The CDR3 extends over 15 amino acids. Germline V lookup: CDR1 SGHDN, CDR2 FVKESK. The J segment lost 2 bases and the V segment lost 2 bases, leaving 5 bases of the junction unmatched. As DNA, the CDR3 is TGTGCCAGCAGCCAACTGACAGGGACGAACTATGGCTACACCTTC. Amino acid sequence: CASSQLTGTNYGYTF. Using reference TRBV14 and TRBJ1-2 for the parts outside the CDR3, the full variable domain is EAGVTQFPSHSVIEKGQTVTLRCDPISGHDNLYWYRRVMGKEIKFLLHFVKESKQDESGMPNNRFLAERTGGTYSTLKVQPAELEDSGVYFCASSQLTGTNYGYTFGSGTRLTVV.

The V call is TRBV28, the J call TRBJ1-5; a weak D match, TRBD1 (5 bases). This CDR3 region has 17 residues. Trimming pared 2 bases from V and 7 bases from J, leaving 21 bases between. Germline values: CDR1 MDHEN, CDR2 SYDVKM. The CDR3 is CASSLTPAGTLRQPQHF. CDR3 nucleotides: TGTGCCAGCAGTTTAACGCCAGCAGGGACTCTAAGGCAGCCCCAGCATTTT. Full variable domain (rest looked up from reference TRBV28 and TRBJ1-5): DVKVTQSSRYLVKRTGEKVFLECVQDMDHENMFWYRQDPGLGLRLIYFSYDVKMKEKGDIPEGYSVSREKKERFSLILESASTNQTSMYLCASSLTPAGTLRQPQHFGDGTRLSIL.

The chain combines TRBV7-9 with TRBJ1-6, with D unresolved. In germline, CDR1 is SEHNR, CDR2 FQNEAQ (reference sequence). CDR3 size: 12 residues. V lost 1 base and J 14 bases, leaving 9 bases between the germline ends. Here the CDR3 reads CASSLETPTLHF. The CDR3 DNA is TGTGCCAGCAGCTTAGAGACTCCCACCCTCCACTTT.

The chain has TRBV29-1 and TRBJ2-1, with D unclear. Between the trimmed V and J ends, which lost 5 bases and 8 bases, there was a span of 10 bases. Germline values: CDR1 SQVTM, CDR2 ANQGSEA. CDR3 length equals 11 residues. The chain's CDR3 is CSVSDLDEQFF. The CDR3 DNA reads as TGCAGCGTTAGCGACCTCGATGAGCAGTTCTTC.

This clone was seen a few times. The chain has TRBV11-2 and TRBJ2-2; no clear D. Germline CDR1 is SGHAT and CDR2 is FQNNGV. Deletions cut 5 bases from V and 5 bases from J, with 9 bases between. The CDR3 sequence is 13 residues long. CDR3 nucleotide sequence: TGTGCCAGCAGCATTAGAGGAACCGGGGAGCTGTTTTTT. It codes for CASSIRGTGELFF.

This chain joins TRBV4-2 and TRBJ2-7; D perhaps matches TRBD2 (5 bases). Germline CDR1 is LGHNA and CDR2 is YNFKEQ. The V gene lost 1 base and the J gene lost 3 bases, with 10 bases spanning the gap. The CDR3 is made up of 14 amino acids. DNA for the CDR3: TGTGCCAGCAGCCAAGGGCCGGGAATCTACGAGCAGTACTTC. Translating gives CASSQGPGIYEQYF.

This chain uses TRBV4-2 with TRBJ2-3; 9 positions match TRBD2. V shed 4 bases and J 3 bases; nucleotides not matched to a gene: 14. CDR1 is LGHNA and CDR2 is YNFKEQ in the germline V gene. The CDR3 is 18 amino acids. CDR3 sequence reads: CASSLVAARGGLTDTQYF. As DNA, the CDR3 is TGTGCCAGCAGCCTCGTGGCGGCGCGGGGGGGCCTAACAGATACGCAGTATTTT.

The rearrangement uses TRBV19 and TRBJ1-2, with D uncertain. The germline CDR1 and CDR2 sequences are LNHDA and SQIVND (reference sequence). The V gene lost 6 bases and the J gene lost 3 bases, with 23 bases spanning the gap. This CDR3 region has 17 residues. Written as DNA, the CDR3 is TGTGCCAGTAGAGAGGCCGGCAGCTCCATGTTTGACTATGGCTACACCTTC. Translated, it gives CASREAGSSMFDYGYTF.

This clone was seen once. The CDR3 loop reads CASSLQYTEAFF. The DNA of the CDR3 is TGTGCCAGCAGTTTACAATACACTGAAGCTTTCTTT. The chain couples TRBV28 to TRBJ1-1; D gene uncertain. Trimming removed 2 bases from V and 3 bases from J, with 4 bases in between. The CDR3 is 12 residues long. The germline gives CDR1 MDHEN, CDR2 SYDVKM.